This entry lists 15 T cell receptor beta chains sequenced from one sample in a study of T cells after yellow fever vaccination. Using its own MiXCR run on the 5' RACE reads, TCRdb lists one record per CDR3 protein. Found here are approximately 160,000 distinct CDR3 sequences, roughly a tenth of them singletons; the top ten hold approximately 39%. The input for sequencing was CD8+ T cells sorted from PBMCs, taken 45 days after the yellow fever booster vaccination. The origin of the receptors is a man in his late teens or twenties who received the YFV17D yellow fever vaccine.

This clonotype was seen more than once but under ten times. The chain links TRBV7-8 to TRBJ2-3, with D perhaps TRBD2 (7 bases). Trimming cost V 2 bases and J 0 bases, with 18 bases left between them. This CDR3 comprises 18 residues. Germline CDR1 SGHVS, CDR2 FQNEAQ. Here the CDR3 reads CASSLFVGGGPSTDTQYF. The DNA of the CDR3 is TGTGCCAGCAGCTTATTTGTGGGGGGGGGCCCTAGCACAGATACGCAGTATTTT. Complete variable domain (other parts from reference TRBV7-8 and TRBJ2-3): GAGVSQSPRYKVAKRGQDVALRCDPISGHVSLFWYQQALGQGPEFLTYFQNEAQLDKSGLPSDRFFAERPEGSVSTLKIQRTQQEDSAVYLCASSLFVGGGPSTDTQYFGPGTRLTVL.

The CDR3 is CASSWRSRGDNEQFF. The CDR3 DNA reads as TGTGCCAGCAGTTGGCGGTCCCGCGGCGACAATGAGCAGTTCTTC. The J gene is TRBJ2-1, the V gene TRBV11-2, with D uncertain. V lost 6 bases and J 5 bases, leaving 17 bases between the germline ends. Looked up from germline, CDR1 is SGHAT and CDR2 is FQNNGV. The CDR3 is 15 amino acids. Drawing the rest from reference TRBV11-2 and TRBJ2-1, the complete variable domain is EAGVAQSPRYKIIEKRQSVAFWCNPISGHATLYWYQQILGQGPKLLIQFQNNGVVDDSQLPKDRFSAERLKGVDSTLKIQPAKLEDSAVYLCASSWRSRGDNEQFFGPGTRLTVL.

The rearrangement joins TRBV4-3 to TRBJ2-2; possible D gene TRBD2, 6 bases. V shed 0 bases and J shed 0 bases, with 11 bases lying between them. The CDR3 sequence is 17 residues long. Germline V gene lookup returns CDR1 LGHNA and CDR2 YSLEER. CDR3: CASSQDGLASNTGELFF. CDR3 nucleotides: TGCGCCAGCAGCCAAGATGGGCTAGCGTCGAACACCGGGGAGCTGTTTTTT.

This clonotype was observed a few times. The chain uses TRBV7-6 and TRBJ2-7; no firm D call. The V end lost 4 bases, the J end lost 4 bases, and 14 bases lay between the germline ends. Germline CDR1 SGHVS, CDR2 FNYEAQ. The CDR3 covers 14 residues. The CDR3 spells CASSSYSPGYEQYF. DNA of the CDR3: TGTGCCAGCAGCTCCTACAGCCCAGGATACGAGCAGTACTTC.

Notes on this clonotype: The CDR3 carries no conserved terminal phenylalanine or tryptophan, so it likely arises from a read error. This chain uses TRBV5-1 with TRBJ1-1, with D hard to call. Deletions cut 0 bases from V and 1 base from J, with 7 bases between. From germline, CDR1 is SGHRS and CDR2 YFSETQ. The CDR3 runs 14 residues. The CDR3 spells CASSLDGRNTEAFL. The CDR3 DNA sequence: TGCGCCAGCAGCTTGGACGGGAGGAACACTGAAGCTTTCCTT.

The V and J genes are TRBV6-6 and TRBJ2-1, with D unresolved. The CDR3 consists of 12 residues. Trimming shortened V by 3 bases and J by 5 bases, and 5 bases separated the two germline ends. Germline lookup yields CDR1 MNHNY and CDR2 SVGAGI (reference sequence). CDR3 sequence reads: CASSYFNNEQFF. The CDR3 DNA is TGTGCCAGCAGTTATTTTAACAATGAGCAGTTCTTC.

This clonotype was recorded a few times. This chain joins TRBV15 and TRBJ2-5, with 7 bases lining up with TRBD2. The ends lost 0 bases at V and 4 bases at J; junction bases unmatched: 5. The germline CDR1 and CDR2 sequences are LNHNV and YYDKDF (reference sequence). This CDR3 is built from 15 residues. The CDR3 spells CATSRDQGGGETQYF. The CDR3 nucleotides read TGTGCCACCAGCAGAGATCAGGGCGGGGGAGAGACCCAGTACTTC.

This clonotype was detected only a few times. The CDR3 nucleotides read TGCAGTGCTAGAGATTGGGGGGATACGCAGTATTTT. Its translation is CSARDWGDTQYF. The chain links TRBV20-1 to TRBJ2-3, with D perhaps assigned TRBD1 or TRBD2 (5 bases each). From germline, CDR1 is DFQATT and CDR2 SNEGSKA (reference sequence). Deletions cut 0 bases from V and 6 bases from J, with 7 bases between. CDR3 length: 12 amino acids.

The sample holds a few counts of this clonotype. The chain has TRBV4-1 and TRBJ2-1, with TRBD2 matching 7 bases. J gave up 0 bases and V 1 base, and 6 bases lay outside the gene matches. The CDR3 is made up of 17 amino acids. CDR1 is MGHRA and CDR2 is YSYEKL in the germline V gene. The CDR3 here is CASSQGEGLNSYNEQFF. CDR3 in DNA: TGCGCCAGCAGCCAAGGGGAGGGGCTAAACTCCTACAATGAGCAGTTCTTC.

This chain links TRBV6-5 with TRBJ2-7, with TRBD1 identical over 10 bases. The CDR3 loop spans 14 amino acids. CDR1 is MNHEY and CDR2 is SVGAGI in the germline V gene. With 6 bases clipped from V and 7 bases from J, the junction kept 9 bases outside the gene matches. The CDR3 sequence is CASSPGTGAGEQYF. The DNA of the CDR3 is TGTGCCAGCAGCCCCGGGACAGGGGCGGGAGAGCAGTACTTC.

This clonotype was seen a handful of times. This sequence joins TRBV6-2 or TRBV6-3 and TRBJ2-1; D tentatively reads TRBD1 or TRBD2 (7 bases each). The CDR3 consists of 16 residues. Germline CDR1 reads MNHEY; CDR2 reads SVGEGT. V was pared by 0 bases and J by 9 bases, with 18 bases between. The CDR3 spells CASSYSRGGAFAEQFF. The CDR3 coding sequence is TGTGCCAGCAGTTACTCCAGGGGGGGGGCCTTCGCTGAGCAGTTCTTC.

A few counts support this clonotype. The rearrangement uses TRBV5-6 and TRBJ2-1; D is unresolved. Trimming took off 4 bases at V and 5 bases at J, with 7 bases between the two ends. Germline V gene lookup returns CDR1 SGHDT and CDR2 YYEEEE. The CDR3 is made up of 12 amino acids. The CDR3 loop is CASSPDHNEQFF. In nucleotides, the CDR3 is TGTGCCAGCAGCCCGGACCACAATGAGCAGTTCTTC.

The rearrangement uses TRBV7-8 and TRBJ2-1; TRBD2 aligns across 7 bases. With 4 bases clipped from V and 10 bases from J, the junction kept 10 bases outside the gene matches. The CDR3 is made up of 14 amino acids. Germline V lookup: CDR1 SGHVS, CDR2 FQNEAQ. The CDR3 is CASSSIAGLIEQFF. CDR3 DNA sequence: TGTGCCAGCAGCTCCATAGCGGGCCTTATCGAGCAGTTCTTC. Together with reference TRBV7-8 and TRBJ2-1, the CDR3 gives the full variable domain: GAGVSQSPRYKVAKRGQDVALRCDPISGHVSLFWYQQALGQGPEFLTYFQNEAQLDKSGLPSDRFFAERPEGSVSTLKIQRTQQEDSAVYLCASSSIAGLIEQFFGPGTRLTVL.

The chain has TRBV6-2 or TRBV6-3 and TRBJ1-6; D uncertain. Trimming took 0 bases from V and 8 from J, leaving 5 bases between them. Germline V gene sequence: CDR1 MNHEY, CDR2 SVGEGT. The length of the CDR3 is 13 residues. The CDR3 DNA reads TGTGCCAGCAGTTACTCGGCGGATTCACCCCTCCACTTT. Its protein is CASSYSADSPLHF.

This chain connects TRBV19 to TRBJ2-4; D call uncertain. Germline values: CDR1 LNHDA, CDR2 SQIVND (reference sequence). Trimming took off 1 base at V and 1 base at J, with 11 bases between the two ends. This CDR3 has 16 amino acids. In nucleotides, the CDR3 is TGTGCCAGTAGTATAGCAACCTTGGGGGCCAAAAACATTCAGTACTTC. Encoded protein: CASSIATLGAKNIQYF.